The 27 T cell receptor beta chains in this list originate from one sample, sequenced in a study of T cells in Graves' hyperthyroidism and ophthalmopathy. From RNA transcripts, TCR beta CDR3 regions were amplified. The HTBI primer set was used in a first-round RT-PCR of the TCR CDR3. TCRdb passed the multiplex PCR reads through MiXCR, listing each CDR3 protein once. Among over 650,000 distinct CDR3 sequences listed, less than 45% were seen once. Sequenced input: peripheral blood or thyroid tissue (not recorded which). The origin of the receptors is an adult man with Graves' disease, either hyperthyroidism or ophthalmopathy (not recorded which).

This rearrangement joins TRBV2 to TRBJ1-2; D gene ambiguous. Germline V CDR1 and CDR2: SNHLY, FYNNEI. V shed 3 bases and J shed 4 bases, with 18 bases lying between them. The CDR3 sequence is 16 residues long. CDR3 sequence: CASSEDNGVDGYGYTF. In nucleotides, the CDR3 is TGTGCCAGCAGTGAGGATAATGGGGTGGACGGCTATGGCTACACCTTC.

This clonotype was found many times. This chain joins TRBV29-1 and TRBJ1-1, with TRBD1 identical over 11 bases. V shed 6 bases and J 0 bases; nucleotides not matched to a gene: 3. This CDR3 has 14 residues. The germline CDR1 and CDR2 sequences are SQVTM and ANQGSEA. CDR3 in amino acids: CSVGTGGMNTEAFF. The CDR3 DNA is TGCAGCGTGGGGACAGGGGGGATGAACACTGAAGCTTTCTTT.

The chain links TRBV29-1 to TRBJ2-5, with D possibly matching TRBD1 (6 bases). The germline V gene encodes CDR1 SQVTM and CDR2 ANQGSEA. This CDR3 contains 12 residues. With 6 bases removed from V and 4 bases from J, the gap between germline ends came to 12 bases. The CDR3 DNA reads TGCAGCGTACGGACAGATCGAGAGACCCAGTACTTC. Protein sequence: CSVRTDRETQYF.

The chain recombines TRBV7-9 with TRBJ1-1; no definite D call. The CDR3 covers 13 residues. Germline loops: CDR1 SEHNR, CDR2 FQNEAQ (reference sequence). Trimming stripped 5 bases from V and 8 bases from J, with 15 bases between. The CDR3 region has the DNA TGTGCCAGCAGCGCCGTACCCAGTGTAGAAGCTTTCTTT. This sequence encodes CASSAVPSVEAFF.

With regard to this clonotype: A read error is possible here, since a much larger clone lies one base away. J is TRBJ1-5 and V is TRBV24-1, with TRBD1 as a possible D gene (5 bases). The V end was cut by 3 bases, the J end by 4 bases, with 9 bases between. The CDR3 sequence is 14 residues long. Germline V gene lookup returns CDR1 KGHDR and CDR2 SFDVKD. This chain's CDR3 is CATSDVGGNQPQHF. CDR3 DNA: TGTGCCACCAGTGATGTCGGGGGAAATCAGCCCCAGCATTTT.

This chain uses TRBV7-8 with TRBJ1-4; maybe TRBD1 (5 bases). V lost 1 base and J 1 base, leaving 7 bases between the germline ends. The V gene's germline CDR1 is SGHVS and CDR2 FQNEAQ. The CDR3 is 15 amino acids. The CDR3 is CASSLETVTNEKLFF. The DNA for the CDR3 is TGTGCCAGCAGCTTAGAGACAGTAACTAATGAAAAACTGTTTTTT.

As to this clonotype: The conserved phenylalanine or tryptophan is not found at the CDR3 terminus, so this likely reflects a read error. The chain recombines TRBV20-1 with TRBJ1-5; D is unresolved. Trimming left V 6 bases short and J 7 bases short, with 4 bases between. Germline V lookup: CDR1 DFQATT, CDR2 SNEGSKA (reference sequence). This CDR3 spans 9 amino acids. Here the CDR3 reads CSAGQPQHL. In DNA form, the CDR3 reads TGCAGTGCGGGACAGCCCCAGCATTTA.

Regarding this clonotype: A read error may be the cause here, since a much bigger clone is one base away. This chain connects TRBV7-8 to TRBJ2-7, with D tentatively TRBD1 (5 bases). Germline V CDR1 and CDR2: SGHVS, FQNEAQ. The CDR3 length is 14 residues. Trimming pared 1 base from V and 2 bases from J, leaving 9 bases between. The CDR3 sequence: CASSLETETYEQYF. The CDR3, as DNA: TGTGCCAGCAGCTTAGAGACAGAGACCTACGAGCAGTACTTC.

The chain combines TRBV29-1 with TRBJ2-3; D gene uncertain. Trimming took 0 bases from V and 4 from J, leaving 2 bases between them. CDR1 is SQVTM and CDR2 is ANQGSEA in the germline V gene. This CDR3 comprises 11 residues. In DNA, the CDR3 is TGCAGCGTTGAAGACGCAGATACGCAGTATTTT. Its protein product is CSVEDADTQYF.

This chain uses TRBV12-3 or TRBV12-4 with TRBJ1-1, with TRBD1 matching over 7 bases. The CDR3 is 13 residues long. V dropped 8 bases and J dropped 4; count of bases not matched to a gene: 7. CDR3 protein: CASRRGDSTEAFF. DNA of the CDR3: TGTGCCAGCCGTAGGGGGGACAGCACTGAAGCTTTCTTT.

This clonotype showed up just a few times. The chain is built from TRBV6-5 and TRBJ2-7, with D perhaps TRBD1 (5 bases). CDR1 and CDR2 (germline): MNHEY, SVGAGI. V dropped 7 bases and J dropped 7 bases, with 17 bases sitting between them. CDR3 length: 13 residues. The CDR3 loop reads CASTRARLGEQYF. The DNA for the CDR3 is TGTGCCAGCACCAGGGCCCGGCTCGGTGAGCAGTACTTC.

This rearrangement joins TRBV2 to TRBJ1-6; D is undetermined. The CDR3 covers 15 residues. Germline CDR1 and CDR2: SNHLY and FYNNEI. V was pared by 5 bases and J by 9 bases, with 17 bases between. The CDR3 loop is CASSYMESAFSPLHF. Here the CDR3 DNA reads TGTGCCAGCAGTTACATGGAATCGGCTTTTTCACCCCTCCACTTT. Filled out from reference TRBV2 and TRBJ1-6, the complete variable domain reads EPEVTQTPSHQVTQMGQEVILRCVPISNHLYFYWYRQILGQKVEFLVSFYNNEISEKSEIFDDQFSVERPDGSNFTLKIRSTKLEDSAMYFCASSYMESAFSPLHFGNGTRLTVT.

The rearrangement links TRBV7-9 to TRBJ2-7; TRBD2 agrees at 8 bases. J was trimmed by 0 bases and V by 0 bases; bases with no gene match: 16. CDR3 length equals 20 residues. Germline CDR1 is SEHNR and CDR2 is FQNEAQ (reference sequence). CDR3 region: CASSLAFSGPSGSSSYEQYF. For the CDR3, the DNA is TGTGCCAGCAGCTTAGCCTTTAGCGGTCCTAGCGGGTCAAGCTCCTACGAGCAGTACTTC.

This clonotype was seen at least ten times. The chain joins TRBV29-1 to TRBJ2-7; D is unclear. Germline values: CDR1 SQVTM, CDR2 ANQGSEA. The V end was cut by 7 bases, the J end by 3 bases, with 16 bases between. This CDR3 region has 13 residues. The CDR3 DNA reads as TGCAGCGCCGAAGGCAGTTCCGACTACGAGCAGTACTTC. Translation: CSAEGSSDYEQYF.

This clonotype has at least ten counts. The CDR3, as DNA: TGTGCCAGCAGTTCTGGACAGTTTGAAAAACTGTTTTTT. The encoded protein is CASSSGQFEKLFF. The chain couples TRBV7-8 to TRBJ1-4, with a possible D match to TRBD1 (6 bases). The CDR3 has 13 residues. The germline V gene encodes CDR1 SGHVS and CDR2 FQNEAQ. V gave up 6 bases and J gave up 7 bases, with 12 bases separating them.

The J gene is TRBJ1-4, the V gene TRBV19; D not certain. The CDR3 contains 15 residues. Germline lookup yields CDR1 LNHDA and CDR2 SQIVND (reference sequence). The V end was cut by 4 bases, the J end by 4 bases, with 13 bases between. CDR3 nucleotide sequence: TGTGCCAGTAGTACCTTCCAGGATCTTAATGAAAAACTGTTTTTT. It yields the protein CASSTFQDLNEKLFF.

This clonotype was recorded many times. The chain couples TRBV10-2 to TRBJ1-5; D gene unclear. The CDR3 extends over 14 amino acids. V lost 6 bases to trimming and J lost 3 bases, with 12 bases between them. Germline V gene lookup returns CDR1 WSHSY and CDR2 SAAADI. CDR3 DNA: TGCGCCAGCAGCCCCAGTGGAGTCAATCAGCCCCAGCATTTT. Its protein product is CASSPSGVNQPQHF.

This clonotype was seen a few times. V usage is TRBV19 and J usage is TRBJ1-1; 10 bases match TRBD1. The CDR3 has 14 amino acids. Trimming took 9 bases from V and 5 from J; bases not matched to a gene: 9. The germline V gene has CDR1 LNHDA and CDR2 SQIVND (reference sequence). The CDR3 spells CASRMTGGFTEAFF. CDR3 nucleotides: TGTGCCAGCAGAATGACAGGGGGCTTTACTGAAGCTTTCTTT.

For this clonotype: Possible read error: a much larger clone is one base away. The rearrangement uses TRBV15 and TRBJ1-2, with 8 bases fitting TRBD1. Per germline, CDR1 LNHNV and CDR2 YYDKDF (reference sequence). The CDR3 runs to 16 residues. Losses at the gene ends were 1 base for V and 7 bases for J; bases not matched to a gene: 11. The CDR3: CATSRVLQGAWGGYTF. CDR3 coding DNA: TGTGCCACCAGCAGAGTTCTCCAGGGGGCTTGGGGTGGCTACACCTTC.

This clonotype was picked up many times. This chain connects TRBV24-1 to TRBJ1-5; 7 nucleotides agree with TRBD1. The germline V gene encodes CDR1 KGHDR and CDR2 SFDVKD. CDR3 size: 16 residues. With V trimmed by 4 bases and J by 2 bases, 7 bases remained unmatched. This CDR3 reads CATSDPRGPGNQPQHF. CDR3 DNA: TGTGCCACCAGTGACCCAAGGGGGCCGGGCAATCAGCCCCAGCATTTT.

This rearrangement joins TRBV6-6 to TRBJ2-7; D remains unclear. CDR3 size: 12 residues. V lost 10 bases to trimming and J lost 0 bases, with 10 bases between them. Germline values: CDR1 MNHNY, CDR2 SVGAGI (reference sequence). In DNA, the CDR3 is TGTGCCACCGAGGTGAGCTCCTACGAGCAGTACTTC. This gives the protein CATEVSSYEQYF.

The chain uses TRBV25-1 and TRBJ1-5; TRBD1 matches at 7 bases. The ends lost 2 bases at V and 12 bases at J; junction bases unmatched: 10. The CDR3 consists of 14 residues. Germline V lookup: CDR1 MGHDK, CDR2 SYGVNS. DNA of the CDR3: TGTGCCAGCAGTGAAATAGGGATGGGGACAGACCAGCATTTT. It codes for CASSEIGMGTDQHF.

This chain connects TRBV10-3 to TRBJ1-2; D remains ambiguous. Germline assignment: CDR1 ENHRY and CDR2 SYGVKD. Trimming stripped 5 bases from V and 2 bases from J, with 9 bases between. The CDR3 is 13 residues long. The DNA of the CDR3 is TGTGCCATCAGTACGAATGGAAACTATGGCTACACCTTC. Its protein product is CAISTNGNYGYTF.

This clonotype was seen only once. The chain links TRBV25-1 to TRBJ1-2, with TRBD1 identical over 11 bases. J was trimmed by 4 bases and V by 1 base; bases with no gene match: 8. Germline V CDR1 and CDR2: MGHDK, SYGVNS. The CDR3 has 17 residues. The CDR3 DNA sequence: TGTGCCAGCAGTGAATTGTGGGACAGGGGGACAGGCTATGGCTACACCTTC. Its translation is CASSELWDRGTGYGYTF.

This clonotype occurred a few times. Being one base from a much bigger clone, this may be a read error. The chain joins TRBV2 to TRBJ1-4; D unresolved. V was pared by 3 bases and J by 0 bases, with 8 bases between. The CDR3 has 15 residues. CDR1 is SNHLY, CDR2 FYNNEI, per germline. The CDR3 DNA reads as TGTGCCAGCAGTGAGTGGGCAGCAACTAATGAAAAACTGTTTTTT. Residues: CASSEWAATNEKLFF.

This clonotype has just a few counts. One base away lies a much larger clone, so this may be a sequencing read error. The chain employs TRBV12-3 or TRBV12-4 and TRBJ1-2; a possible D gene is TRBD1 (5 bases). The length of the CDR3 is 13 residues. The V gene lost 7 bases and the J gene lost 6 bases, with 15 bases spanning the gap. The CDR3 spells CASTLGAGHGYTF. The CDR3 nucleotides are TGTGCCAGCACCCTTGGGGCAGGGCATGGCTACACCTTC.

The J gene is TRBJ1-5, the V gene TRBV7-2, with D possibly being TRBD1 (5 bases). Trimming shortened V by 5 bases and J by 6 bases, and 17 bases separated the two germline ends. This CDR3 spans 15 amino acids. Germline V CDR1 and CDR2: SGHTA, FQGNSA. CDR3 coding DNA: TGTGCCAGCAGCCCAAGAGCTGGGGCCGGTCAGCCCCAGCATTTT. It yields the protein CASSPRAGAGQPQHF.